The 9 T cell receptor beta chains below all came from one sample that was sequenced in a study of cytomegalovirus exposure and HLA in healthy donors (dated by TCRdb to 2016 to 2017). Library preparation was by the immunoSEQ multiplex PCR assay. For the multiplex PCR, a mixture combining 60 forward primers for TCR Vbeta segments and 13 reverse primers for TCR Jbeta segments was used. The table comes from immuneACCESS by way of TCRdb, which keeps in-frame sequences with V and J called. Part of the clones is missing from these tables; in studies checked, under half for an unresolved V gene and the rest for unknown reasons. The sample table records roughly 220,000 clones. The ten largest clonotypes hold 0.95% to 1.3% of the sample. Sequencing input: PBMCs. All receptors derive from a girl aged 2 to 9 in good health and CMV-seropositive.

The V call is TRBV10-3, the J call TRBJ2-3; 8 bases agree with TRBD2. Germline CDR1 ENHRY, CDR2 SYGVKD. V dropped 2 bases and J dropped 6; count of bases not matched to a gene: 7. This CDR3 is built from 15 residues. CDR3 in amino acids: CAISEGSGRVDTQYF. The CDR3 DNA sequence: TGTGCCATCAGTGAGGGAAGCGGGAGAGTGGATACGCAGTATTTT.

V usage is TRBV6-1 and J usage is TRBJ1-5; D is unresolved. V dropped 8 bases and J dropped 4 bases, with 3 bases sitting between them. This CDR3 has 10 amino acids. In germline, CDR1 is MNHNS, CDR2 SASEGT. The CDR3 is CASRNQPQHF. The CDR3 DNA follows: TGTGCCAGCCGTAATCAGCCCCAGCATTTT.

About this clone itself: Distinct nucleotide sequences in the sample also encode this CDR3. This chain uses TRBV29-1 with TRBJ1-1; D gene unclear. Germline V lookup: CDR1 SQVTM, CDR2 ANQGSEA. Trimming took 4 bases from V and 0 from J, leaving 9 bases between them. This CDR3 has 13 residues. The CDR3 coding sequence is TGCAGCGTTGCGGGAAAGATGAACACTGAAGCTTTCTTT. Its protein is CSVAGKMNTEAFF.

CDR3 residues: CASSPGWQLSNQPQHF. CDR3 nucleotides: TGTGCCAGCAGCCCAGGGTGGCAACTAAGCAATCAGCCCCAGCATTTT. This chain uses TRBV7-2 with TRBJ1-5; weak D call: TRBD1 (5 bases). The germline V gene has CDR1 SGHTA and CDR2 FQGNSA. V was cut by 5 bases and J by 1 base, with 15 bases left in between. This CDR3 comprises 16 residues. Complete variable domain (other parts from reference TRBV7-2 and TRBJ1-5): GAGVSQSPSNKVTEKGKDVELRCDPISGHTALYWYRQSLGQGLEFLIYFQGNSAPDKSGLPSDRFSAERTGGSVSTLTIQRTQQEDSAVYLCASSPGWQLSNQPQHFGDGTRLSIL.

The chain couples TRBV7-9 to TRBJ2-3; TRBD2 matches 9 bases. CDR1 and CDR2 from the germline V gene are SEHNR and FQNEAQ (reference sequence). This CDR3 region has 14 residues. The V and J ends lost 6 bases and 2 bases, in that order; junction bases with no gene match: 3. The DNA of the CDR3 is TGTGCCAGCAGTCGGACTAGCGCCACAGATACGCAGTATTTT. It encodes CASSRTSATDTQYF. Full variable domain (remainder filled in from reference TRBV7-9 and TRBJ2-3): DTGVSQNPRHKITKRGQNVTFRCDPISEHNRLYWYRQTLGQGPEFLTYFQNEAQLEKSRLLSDRFSAERPKGSFSTLEIQRTEQGDSAMYLCASSRTSATDTQYFGPGTRLTVL.

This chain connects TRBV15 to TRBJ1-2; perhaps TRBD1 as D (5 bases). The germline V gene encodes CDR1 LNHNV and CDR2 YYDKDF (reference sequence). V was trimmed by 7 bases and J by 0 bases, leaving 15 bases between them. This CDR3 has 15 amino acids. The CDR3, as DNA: TGTGCCACCAATCCCGGGGGGTCGGCTAACTATGGCTACACCTTC. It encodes CATNPGGSANYGYTF.

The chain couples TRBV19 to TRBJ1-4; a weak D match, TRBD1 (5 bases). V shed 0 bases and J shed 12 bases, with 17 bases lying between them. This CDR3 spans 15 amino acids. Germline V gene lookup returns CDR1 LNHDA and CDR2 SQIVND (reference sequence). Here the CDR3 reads CASSIEGHGGTELFF. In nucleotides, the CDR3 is TGTGCCAGTAGTATAGAAGGACACGGCGGGACTGAACTGTTTTTT. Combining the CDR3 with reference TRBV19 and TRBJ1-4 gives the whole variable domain DGGITQSPKYLFRKEGQNVTLSCEQNLNHDAMYWYRQDPGQGLRLIYYSQIVNDFQKGDIAEGYSVSREKKESFPLTVTSAQKNPTAFYLCASSIEGHGGTELFFGSGTQLSVL.

The DNA of the CDR3 is TGTGCCAGCAGTTTGACAGGGGCGAACATTCAGTACTTC. Protein: CASSLTGANIQYF. The chain has TRBV28 and TRBJ2-4; 8 bases are shared with TRBD1. The CDR3 runs 13 residues. V was clipped by 3 bases and J by 7 bases; unmatched bases: 2. Germline V CDR1 and CDR2: MDHEN, SYDVKM.

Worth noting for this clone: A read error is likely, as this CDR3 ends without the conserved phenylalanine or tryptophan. CDR3 bases: TGTGCCAGCAGCCCGTTTCCGGACAGGAGCCACGAGCAGTACCTC. It encodes CASSPFPDRSHEQYL. The chain combines TRBV14 with TRBJ2-7, with 7 bases lining up with TRBD1. CDR1 is SGHDN and CDR2 is FVKESK in the germline V gene. V gave up 4 bases and J gave up 5 bases; unmatched junction bases: 11. The CDR3 runs to 15 residues.